Each of the 19 T cell receptor beta chains below was sequenced from the same sample in a study of blood T cell repertoires in COVID-19. Data came from immunoSEQ multiplex PCR; TCRdb stores just in-frame clones and leaves some out. The table lists some 140,000 clones, approximately 77% of them singletons. The specimen sequenced was peripheral blood. The receptors derive from an elderly man with acute or convalescent COVID-19.

The chain employs TRBV6-1 and TRBJ2-3, with D possibly matching TRBD2 (6 bases). The CDR3 consists of 16 residues. Looked up from germline, CDR1 is MNHNS and CDR2 is SASEGT. Trimming left V 0 bases short and J 3 bases short, with 13 bases between. CDR3 protein: CASSEAGGMATDTQYF. The DNA for the CDR3 is TGTGCCAGCAGTGAAGCTGGGGGGATGGCGACAGATACGCAGTATTTT.

This clone was counted a single time. CDR3: CASSPTVSYNSPLHF. In DNA, the CDR3 is TGCGCCAGCAGCCCGACAGTCTCCTATAATTCACCCCTCCACTTT. The V and J genes are TRBV5-1 and TRBJ1-6, with D possibly matching TRBD1 (5 bases). V was pared by 4 bases and J by 0 bases, with 8 bases between. Germline values: CDR1 SGHRS, CDR2 YFSETQ. The CDR3 runs 15 residues.

This rearrangement joins TRBV18 to TRBJ1-6, with a tentative D call TRBD1 (6 bases). CDR1 KGHSH and CDR2 LQKENI come from the germline V gene. This CDR3 region has 15 residues. Trimming removed 4 bases from V and 10 bases from J, with 17 bases in between. The CDR3 region has the DNA TGTGCCAGCTCACTGTCGCAGGGGTCAGAGTCACCCCTCCACTTT. Translation gives CASSLSQGSESPLHF.

The gene calls are TRBV28 and TRBJ1-5, with 9 bases aligning to TRBD1. The V gene end was trimmed by 0 bases and the J gene end by 4 bases; junction bases not matched to a gene: 1. This CDR3 region has 15 residues. Germline assignment: CDR1 MDHEN and CDR2 SYDVKM. The CDR3: CASSLWTGGNQPQHF. The CDR3 DNA sequence: TGTGCCAGCAGTTTATGGACAGGGGGAAATCAGCCCCAGCATTTT.

This rearrangement joins TRBV3-1 (or the pseudogene TRBV3-2) to TRBJ2-7; 8 bases align to TRBD1. Germline trimming cut 5 bases from V and 5 bases from J; bases unmatched to any gene: 2. Looked up from germline, CDR1 is LGHDT and CDR2 is YNNKEL (reference sequence). The CDR3 covers 12 residues. Here the CDR3 DNA reads TGTGCCAGCAGCAGGACAGGGCACGAGCAGTACTTC. This gives the protein CASSRTGHEQYF.

The chain combines TRBV7-2 with TRBJ1-5; 11 bases line up with TRBD1. The CDR3 runs to 15 residues. Germline assignment: CDR1 SGHTA and CDR2 FQGNSA. After removal of 5 bases from V and 6 bases from J, the junction contained 6 bases not matched to a gene. CDR3 sequence: CASSLGQGAAQPQHF. The CDR3 DNA is TGTGCCAGCAGCCTCGGACAGGGGGCGGCTCAGCCCCAGCATTTT. The full variable domain, with the rest looked up from reference TRBV7-2 and TRBJ1-5, is GAGVSQSPSNKVTEKGKDVELRCDPISGHTALYWYRQSLGQGLEFLIYFQGNSAPDKSGLPSDRFSAERTGGSVSTLTIQRTQQEDSAVYLCASSLGQGAAQPQHFGDGTRLSIL.

This sequence joins TRBV2 and TRBJ2-5; a weak D match, TRBD2 (5 bases). V was clipped by 10 bases and J by 5 bases, with 11 bases between them. The germline V gene has CDR1 SNHLY and CDR2 FYNNEI. The CDR3 totals 11 residues. Written as DNA, the CDR3 is TGTGCCACCGGGAATTGGGAGACCCAGTACTTC. Protein: CATGNWETQYF.

The chain uses TRBV5-1 and TRBJ2-2; D unresolved. V lost 6 bases and J lost 0, with 15 bases in between. The germline gives CDR1 SGHRS, CDR2 YFSETQ. The CDR3 spans 16 residues. The CDR3 DNA sequence: TGCGCCAGCACCGCAAACCCACATTCGAACACCGGGGAGCTGTTTTTT. This gives the protein CASTANPHSNTGELFF. The whole variable domain, filled in from reference TRBV5-1 and TRBJ2-2, reads KAGVTQTPRYLIKTRGQQVTLSCSPISGHRSVSWYQQTPGQGLQFLFEYFSETQRNKGNFPGRFSGRQFSNSRSEMNVSTLELGDSALYLCASTANPHSNTGELFFGEGSRLTVL.

The rearrangement joins TRBV5-4 to TRBJ2-7, with 8 bases matching TRBD2. The CDR3 is made up of 13 amino acids. Looked up from germline, CDR1 is SGHNT and CDR2 is YYREEE (reference sequence). The V segment lost 0 bases and the J segment 7 bases; nucleotides outside the gene matches: 3. The CDR3 DNA reads TGTGCCAGCAGCTTGGGGCCTAGCGGGGAGCAGTACTTC. Translation gives CASSLGPSGEQYF.

This clone was detected many times. The chain employs TRBV28 and TRBJ1-6; TRBD1 agrees at 8 bases. The CDR3 loop spans 17 amino acids. Germline CDR1 is MDHEN and CDR2 is SYDVKM. Trimming cost V 3 bases and J 0 bases; bases outside gene matches: 4. The CDR3 sequence is CASSLSGGFSYNSPLHF. The CDR3 DNA is TGTGCCAGCAGTTTGTCAGGGGGCTTCTCCTATAATTCACCCCTCCACTTT.

V and J are TRBV7-3 and TRBJ2-1, with D maybe TRBD1 (6 bases). Germline CDR1 is SGHTA and CDR2 is FQGTGA. Trimming took 5 bases from V and 10 from J, leaving 12 bases between them. CDR3 length: 12 amino acids. For the CDR3, the DNA is TGTGCCAGCAGCGATGCGACAGGAGAGCAGTTCTTC. As protein: CASSDATGEQFF.

This clone showed up just a few times. The rearrangement uses TRBV6-2 or TRBV6-3 and TRBJ2-7; the match to TRBD1 covers 8 bases. This CDR3 has 15 residues. From germline, CDR1 is MNHEY and CDR2 SVGEGT. Unmatched junction bases numbered 13, after V lost 7 bases and J lost 5 bases. CDR3 in DNA: TGTGCCAGCACCCCTGGAGGACAGGGAGGTAACGAGCAGTACTTC. It specifies CASTPGGQGGNEQYF.

This chain joins TRBV5-1 and TRBJ2-1, with TRBD2 matching over 7 bases. The CDR3 is made up of 16 amino acids. Germline CDR1 reads SGHRS; CDR2 reads YFSETQ. V shed 4 bases and J 0 bases; nucleotides not matched to a gene: 7. CDR3 bases: TGCGCCAGCAGCCGGACTAGTATTAGCTCCTACAATGAGCAGTTCTTC. Its protein product is CASSRTSISSYNEQFF. The full variable domain, completed using reference TRBV5-1 and TRBJ2-1, is KAGVTQTPRYLIKTRGQQVTLSCSPISGHRSVSWYQQTPGQGLQFLFEYFSETQRNKGNFPGRFSGRQFSNSRSEMNVSTLELGDSALYLCASSRTSISSYNEQFFGPGTRLTVL.

The CDR3 DNA reads TGTGCCAGCAGTTACCTCGGGGGGGACACTGAAGCTTTCTTT. Residues: CASSYLGGDTEAFF. The rearrangement joins TRBV6-5 to TRBJ1-1; possibly TRBD1 for D (5 bases). The CDR3 runs 14 residues. The germline gives CDR1 MNHEY, CDR2 SVGAGI. The germline V and J ends were trimmed by 2 bases and 3 bases, with 10 bases remaining between them.

The genes are TRBV10-3 and TRBJ2-3; no firm D call. The germline V gene has CDR1 ENHRY and CDR2 SYGVKD. Trimming removed 7 bases at V and 6 bases at J, with 11 bases between. CDR3 size: 12 residues. For the CDR3, the DNA is TGTGCCATCACCGGTACCGGGGATACGCAGTATTTT. It specifies CAITGTGDTQYF.

The chain joins TRBV28 to TRBJ2-5, with 12 bases matching TRBD1. Trimming took 5 bases from V and 5 from J; bases not matched to a gene: 9. This CDR3 is built from 16 residues. CDR1 and CDR2 (germline): MDHEN, SYDVKM. The CDR3 DNA is TGTGCCAGCAGTCGGGACAGGGGGCGCGTAGGGGAGACCCAGTACTTC. Translation gives CASSRDRGRVGETQYF.

J is TRBJ1-2 and V is TRBV3-1 (or the pseudogene TRBV3-2); D uncertain. V lost 5 bases, J lost 9 bases, and 13 bases lay in between. CDR3 length: 12 residues. Germline assignment: CDR1 LGHDT and CDR2 YNNKEL (reference sequence). As DNA, the CDR3 is TGTGCCAGCAGCTTGGCCGCTAGGAGCTACACCTTC. Encoded protein: CASSLAARSYTF.

The V gene is TRBV19, the J gene TRBJ1-2; no reliable D call. This CDR3 has 16 residues. Deletions cut 0 bases from V and 2 bases from J, with 13 bases between. Looked up from germline, CDR1 is LNHDA and CDR2 is SQIVND (reference sequence). The CDR3 DNA reads TGTGCCAGTAGTATAGATTTGCCCTTAGTGAACTATGGCTACACCTTC. Its translation is CASSIDLPLVNYGYTF.

The rearrangement uses TRBV7-2 and TRBJ2-5, with TRBD1 as a possible D gene (5 bases). Germline CDR1 reads SGHTA; CDR2 reads FQGNSA. The CDR3 has 13 residues. V lost 5 bases and J 5 bases, leaving 12 bases between the germline ends. CDR3 region: CASSARWGETQYF. The CDR3 DNA is TGTGCCAGCAGCGCCCGGTGGGGCGAGACCCAGTACTTC.